The entry below describes one T cell receptor beta chain. Its antigen remains unidentified. The data derive from a study of cytotoxic CD8 clonotypes in ibrutinib-treated CLL. Whole-study context: In all, about a dozen patients were relapsed/refractory, approximately 15 were treatment-naive and 17 to 18 were IGHV unmutated. Study conclusions and caveats: With treatment, public clonotypes, which were uncommon, either contracted or remained stable. Sustained-remission patients were sampled at one set of times and progressing patients at different ones. Clonality (at baseline) was higher than in age-matched healthy donors and tracked circulating CD8+ T-cell counts.

Clones were read by immunoSEQ multiplex PCR, and TCRdb kept only the in-frame ones, dropping some. The repertoire holds 150,000 or so clones, with around 80% as singletons. The germline CDR1 and CDR2 sequences are SGHKS and YYEKEE (reference sequence). This CDR3 has 14 amino acids. V was trimmed by 4 bases and J by 4 bases, leaving 14 bases between them. The chain joins TRBV5-5 to TRBJ1-1, with D perhaps matching TRBD1 (5 bases). The source was PBMCs, collected after 24 months of ibrutinib treatment. The source of this sequence is a human donor with chronic lymphocytic leukemia. CDR3 residues: CASSPLWGFTEAFF. CDR3 nucleotide sequence: TGTGCCAGCAGCCCCCTCTGGGGGTTCACTGAAGCTTTCTTT. Complete variable domain (other parts from reference TRBV5-5 and TRBJ1-1): DAGVTQSPTHLIKTRGQQVTLRCSPISGHKSVSWYQQVLGQGPQFIFQYYEKEERGRGNFPDRFSARQFPNYSSELNVNALLLGDSALYLCASSPLWGFTEAFFGQGTRLTVV.